These T cell receptor beta chains were read from a single sample in a study of blood T cell repertoires in COVID-19. Generated by immunoSEQ multiplex PCR, the TCRdb table keeps only in-frame clones and is missing some. The sample lists tens of thousands of clones, roughly 90% occurring once. The sequencing sample was made of peripheral blood. The receptors were gathered from a woman aged 55-69 years with acute or convalescent COVID-19. The CDR3 runs from the conserved cysteine through the conserved F or W. Each record gives: J gene, clone size, D gene, V gene, CDR3 protein, CDR3 DNA. The D gene is left open where the match is weak. Rows may omit the clone size; those that give it use once, few, many or a size class.

>TRBJ1-2|NA|TRBD1|TRBV30
CAWSFTGVGGYTF
TGTGCCTGGAGTTTTACAGGGGTGGGAGGCTACACCTTC
>TRBJ1-2|NA|TRBD1|TRBV5-1
CASTQQPGQGVYGYTF
TGCGCCAGCACCCAACAGCCGGGACAGGGGGTGTATGGCTACACCTTC
>TRBJ2-5|NA|NA|TRBV7-2
CASRTGSGETQYF
TGTGCCAGCAGGACAGGGAGCGGGGAGACCCAGTACTTC
>TRBJ1-2|once|TRBD1|TRBV29-1
CSVRTGTGYGYTF
TGCAGCGTTCGAACCGGGACAGGATATGGCTACACCTTC
>TRBJ1-1|NA|NA|TRBV6-1
CASSESTGMVTEAFF
TGTGCCAGCAGTGAATCTACAGGGATGGTCACTGAAGCTTTCTTT
>TRBJ1-2|few|TRBD1|TRBV7-2
CASSSSGGNGYTF
TGTGCCAGCAGCTCCTCAGGGGGAAATGGCTACACCTTC
>TRBJ2-1|NA|NA|TRBV7-9
CASSYGPNEQFF
TGTGCCAGCAGCTATGGCCCCAATGAGCAGTTCTTC
>TRBJ1-1|NA|TRBD1|TRBV7-2
CASSSRQGRTEAFF
TGTGCCAGCAGCTCAAGACAGGGAAGGACTGAAGCTTTCTTT
>TRBJ1-1|NA|TRBD1|TRBV2
CASGTGGRDTEAFF
TGTGCCAGTGGGACAGGGGGAAGGGACACTGAAGCTTTCTTT
>TRBJ1-1|NA|NA|TRBV6-5
CASRRGVTEAFF
TGTGCCAGCAGGCGGGGGGTCACTGAAGCTTTCTTT
>TRBJ1-3|NA|NA|TRBV7-9
CASSFGDSGNTIYF
TGTGCCAGCAGCTTTGGAGACTCTGGAAACACCATATATTTT
>TRBJ1-6|NA|TRBD1|TRBV4-3
CASSQHGQGAQNSPLHF
TGCGCCAGCAGCCAACACGGACAGGGGGCGCAGAATTCACCCCTCCACTTT
>TRBJ2-4|NA|NA|TRBV3-1/TRBV3-2
CASSQDLVSRQYF
TGTGCCAGCAGCCAAGATCTGGTGAGCCGGCAGTACTTC
>TRBJ2-1|NA|TRBD2|TRBV3-1/TRBV3-2
CASSQDNSAGVLDNEQFF
TGTGCCAGCAGCCAAGATAACTCAGCGGGAGTCCTGGACAATGAGCAGTTCTTC
>TRBJ1-4|NA|NA|TRBV3-1/TRBV3-2
CASSQDFAGVTNEKLFF
TGTGCCAGCAGCCAAGATTTCGCGGGGGTAACTAATGAAAAACTGTTTTTT
>TRBJ1-1|NA|NA|TRBV6-5
CASVQGATEAFF
TGTGCCAGCGTACAAGGGGCCACTGAAGCTTTCTTT
>TRBJ1-2|NA|NA|TRBV7-8
CASSSLYRVDYGYTF
TGTGCCAGCAGCTCCCTATATCGGGTAGACTATGGCTACACCTTC
>TRBJ2-2|NA|NA|TRBV5-1
CASSSPAGKLNTGELFF
TGCGCCAGCAGCTCACCCGCAGGGAAGTTGAACACCGGGGAGCTGTTTTTT
>TRBJ1-1|NA|NA|TRBV28
CASSLLMAGVANTEAFF
TGTGCCAGCAGTTTATTAATGGCAGGGGTTGCGAACACTGAAGCTTTCTTT
>TRBJ1-2|NA|NA|TRBV2
CASSGQVSRIYGYTF
TGTGCCAGCAGTGGACAGGTTTCTCGGATATATGGCTACACCTTC
>TRBJ2-2|NA|NA|TRBV2
CASSDQRKNTGELFF
TGTGCCAGCAGTGACCAGCGGAAGAACACCGGGGAGCTGTTTTTT
>TRBJ1-3|NA|TRBD1|TRBV9
CASSVGRTGEMGRNTIYF
TGTGCCAGCAGCGTAGGAAGGACAGGGGAGATGGGCCGAAACACCATATATTTT
>TRBJ1-3|NA|NA|TRBV19
CASSMTGRSGNTIYF
TGTGCCAGTAGTATGACAGGACGCTCTGGAAACACCATATATTTT
>TRBJ2-1|NA|NA|TRBV6-6
CASSYRQGGSDEQFF
TGTGCCAGCAGTTACAGACAGGGAGGTTCCGATGAGCAGTTCTTC
>TRBJ2-1|NA|TRBD1|TRBV5-4
CASSLGGQGSYNEQFF
TGTGCCAGCAGCTTGGGGGGACAGGGTTCCTACAATGAGCAGTTCTTC
>TRBJ1-2|NA|TRBD1|TRBV15
CATSSGTGLFYGYTF
TGTGCCACCAGCAGTGGGACAGGGCTATTCTATGGCTACACCTTC
>TRBJ2-2|NA|TRBD1|TRBV28
CAGSGDRGNTGELFF
TGTGCCGGTTCCGGGGACAGGGGAAACACCGGGGAGCTGTTTTTT
>TRBJ2-5|NA|TRBD1|TRBV12-3/TRBV12-4
CASSDRDQETQYF
TGTGCCAGCAGCGACAGGGACCAAGAGACCCAGTACTTC
>TRBJ2-5|NA|NA|TRBV6-1
CASSEYRGGRETQYF
TGTGCCAGCAGTGAATACAGGGGGGGAAGAGAGACCCAGTACTTC
>TRBJ1-6|NA|NA|TRBV28
CATSRGGSSPLHF
TGTGCCACTTCCAGGGGAGGGAGTTCACCCCTCCACTTT
>TRBJ1-2|NA|TRBD1|TRBV7-9
CASSLTGGLPTF
TGTGCCAGCAGCTTAACAGGGGGCCTCCCCACCTTC
>TRBJ2-1|NA|NA|TRBV7-2
CASSLSSAYNEQFF
TGTGCCAGCAGCTTAAGCAGCGCCTACAATGAGCAGTTCTTC
>TRBJ1-5|NA|NA|TRBV29-1
CSVVVGSSNQPQHF
TGCAGCGTTGTGGTAGGGAGCAGCAATCAGCCCCAGCATTTT
>TRBJ1-4|NA|NA|TRBV4-3
CASSQGHRNEKLFF
TGCGCCAGCAGCCAAGGACACCGAAATGAAAAACTGTTTTTT
>TRBJ2-6|NA|TRBD1|TRBV3-1/TRBV3-2
CASSPRDRGGGANVLTF
TGTGCCAGCAGCCCCCGGGACAGAGGTGGTGGGGCCAACGTCCTGACTTTC
>TRBJ1-2|NA|TRBD1|TRBV12-3/TRBV12-4
CASSLRQGYGYTF
TGTGCCAGCAGCCTCAGACAGGGCTATGGCTACACCTTC
>TRBJ2-5|NA|NA|TRBV7-6
CASSHEAQYF
TGTGCCAGCAGCCACGAGGCCCAGTACTTC
>TRBJ2-1|NA|TRBD2|TRBV4-2
CASSQVKLAGRNEQFF
TGTGCCAGCAGCCAAGTGAAACTAGCGGGACGCAATGAGCAGTTCTTC
>TRBJ1-3|NA|NA|TRBV5-1
CASSPEGGSFSGNTIYF
TGCGCCAGCAGCCCGGAGGGCGGGAGCTTCTCTGGAAACACCATATATTTT
>TRBJ2-2|NA|NA|TRBV5-1
CASSSEGYTGELFF
TGCGCCAGCAGCTCCGAGGGATACACCGGGGAGCTGTTTTTT
>TRBJ1-4|once|NA|TRBV4-1
CASSQDGARGDEKLFF
TGCGCCAGCAGCCAAGATGGCGCCAGAGGAGATGAAAAACTGTTTTTT
>TRBJ1-1|NA|NA|TRBV7-2
CASSLHSTEAFF
TGTGCCAGCAGCTTGCACAGCACTGAAGCTTTCTTT
>TRBJ1-5|NA|NA|TRBV6-2/TRBV6-3
CASSYTGSNQPQHF
TGTGCCAGCAGTTACACGGGGAGCAATCAGCCCCAGCATTTT
>TRBJ1-2|once|NA|TRBV25-1
CASSEGGDNYGYTF
TGTGCCAGCAGTGAAGGAGGGGATAACTATGGCTACACCTTC
>TRBJ2-3|once|TRBD2|TRBV4-3
CASSQELGGRGTDTQYF
TGCGCCAGCAGCCAAGAGTTAGGCGGGAGGGGGACAGATACGCAGTATTTT
>TRBJ2-3|NA|TRBD2|TRBV7-7
CARDVTGGVDTQYF
TGTGCCAGGGACGTAACTGGGGGGGTGGATACGCAGTATTTT
>TRBJ1-5|NA|TRBD1|TRBV30
CAWGRGTNQPQHF
TGTGCCTGGGGCAGGGGGACAAATCAGCCCCAGCATTTT
>TRBJ1-4|NA|NA|TRBV27
CASSLGTGYRDEKLFF
TGTGCCAGCAGTTTAGGAACAGGCTATAGAGATGAAAAACTGTTTTTT
>TRBJ1-4|NA|NA|TRBV6-5
CASGGSSNEKLFF
TGTGCCAGCGGGGGCAGTTCTAATGAAAAACTGTTTTTT